Following are 10 T cell receptor beta chains from one sample sequenced in a study of cytomegalovirus exposure and HLA in healthy donors. With 60 Vbeta and 13 Jbeta primers, the PCR was carried out. TCRdb's table, derived via immunoSEQ multiplex PCR, lists solely in-frame clones and lacks some. The data show 150,000 to 200,000 clones, around three quarters seen once. Material for sequencing was PBMCs. All receptors derive from a woman aged 25 to 39 in good health and CMV-seropositive.

The J gene is TRBJ2-2, the V gene TRBV6-5; 7 nucleotides match TRBD2. CDR3 length equals 15 residues. Germline CDR1 MNHEY, CDR2 SVGAGI. V dropped 2 bases and J dropped 7; count of bases not matched to a gene: 7. DNA for the CDR3: TGTGCCAGCAGTTACGCTACTACGGGGGGCGGGGAGCTGTTTTTT. Its protein product is CASSYATTGGGELFF.

This chain connects TRBV4-2 to TRBJ1-5, with no clear D. Germline assignment: CDR1 LGHNA and CDR2 YNFKEQ. The germline V and J ends were trimmed by 0 bases and 7 bases, with 7 bases remaining between them. The CDR3 covers 13 residues. CDR3 amino acids: CASSQDESQPQHF. The CDR3 region has the DNA TGTGCCAGCAGCCAAGATGAAAGCCAGCCCCAGCATTTT.

The chain has TRBV9 and TRBJ2-2; D ambiguous. The CDR3 length is 14 residues. V dropped 3 bases and J dropped 0 bases, with 6 bases sitting between them. Germline V lookup: CDR1 SGDLS, CDR2 YYNGEE. The DNA for the CDR3 is TGTGCCAGCAGCGGTACTACGAACACCGGGGAGCTGTTTTTT. Its protein product is CASSGTTNTGELFF. The full variable domain, completed using reference TRBV9 and TRBJ2-2, is DSGVTQTPKHLITATGQRVTLRCSPRSGDLSVYWYQQSLDQGLQFLIQYYNGEERAKGNILERFSAQQFPDLHSELNLSSLELGDSALYFCASSGTTNTGELFFGEGSRLTVL.

The CDR3 region has the DNA TGTGCCAGCAGCCCTACGACAGGGATAGGAGGCTACACCTTC. Protein product: CASSPTTGIGGYTF. V and J are TRBV6-5 and TRBJ1-2; the match to TRBD1 covers 7 bases. The CDR3 is made up of 14 amino acids. V lost 6 bases and J lost 8; bases outside the gene matches: 12. The germline CDR1 and CDR2 sequences are MNHEY and SVGAGI.

This chain connects TRBV7-9 to TRBJ1-1; D uncertain. The V gene lost 5 bases and the J gene lost 2 bases, with 9 bases spanning the gap. This CDR3 spans 13 amino acids. Germline CDR1 reads SEHNR; CDR2 reads FQNEAQ (reference sequence). The CDR3 loop is CASSPLVNTEAFF. CDR3 DNA: TGTGCCAGCAGCCCGCTAGTTAACACTGAAGCTTTCTTT.

V and J are TRBV6-5 and TRBJ2-1, with TRBD2 matching over 10 bases. This CDR3 is 16 amino acids long. In germline, CDR1 is MNHEY, CDR2 SVGAGI. V dropped 2 bases and J dropped 9; count of bases not matched to a gene: 10. The CDR3 reads CASSYTTSGEGGEQFF. CDR3 sequence (DNA): TGTGCCAGCAGTTACACCACTAGCGGGGAAGGGGGTGAGCAGTTCTTC.

The chain joins TRBV19 to TRBJ1-5; perhaps TRBD1 as D (5 bases). With 10 bases removed from V and 0 bases from J, the gap between germline ends came to 10 bases. The CDR3 covers 13 residues. Germline assignment: CDR1 LNHDA and CDR2 SQIVND (reference sequence). The CDR3 protein is CATWDFSNQPQHF. In DNA form, the CDR3 reads TGTGCCACCTGGGACTTTAGCAATCAGCCCCAGCATTTT.

The V and J genes are TRBV9 and TRBJ1-2; D possibly corresponds to TRBD1 (5 bases). Looked up from germline, CDR1 is SGDLS and CDR2 is YYNGEE. This CDR3 comprises 12 residues. The V and J ends lost 0 bases and 8 bases respectively, with 8 bases between them. DNA of the CDR3: TGTGCCAGCAGCGTAGGCAGGGAAGGCTACACCTTC. Its translation: CASSVGREGYTF. Based on the CDR3 plus reference TRBV9 and TRBJ1-2, the full variable domain is DSGVTQTPKHLITATGQRVTLRCSPRSGDLSVYWYQQSLDQGLQFLIQYYNGEERAKGNILERFSAQQFPDLHSELNLSSLELGDSALYFCASSVGREGYTFGSGTRLTVV.

The V call is TRBV5-6, the J call TRBJ2-1, with 9 bases aligning to TRBD2. The CDR3 runs 18 residues. The trim removed 5 bases at V and 3 bases at J, leaving 15 bases unmatched. Germline-derived CDR1 and CDR2 are SGHDT and YYEEEE. The CDR3 reads CASSQAIGGGAYYNEQFF. CDR3 sequence (DNA): TGTGCCAGCAGTCAGGCCATAGGCGGGGGGGCCTACTACAATGAGCAGTTCTTC.

The V gene is TRBV19, the J gene TRBJ1-2; D gene uncertain. The germline V gene has CDR1 LNHDA and CDR2 SQIVND (reference sequence). The CDR3 length is 15 residues. V was clipped by 5 bases and J by 0 bases, with 13 bases between them. The CDR3 sequence is CASSDSTQTNYGYTF. In nucleotides, the CDR3 is TGTGCCAGTAGTGACTCGACTCAAACTAACTATGGCTACACCTTC.